Listed below are T cell receptor beta chains from one sample, sequenced in a study of precursors of human CD4 cytotoxic T cells. One entry per CDR3 protein results from TCRdb running MiXCR on the reads. The table includes several hundred distinct CDR3 sequences, 15% to 20% detected once. The sequencing sample was made of memory CD4+ T cells from blood (PBMCs). The receptor set was obtained from a human donor in good health. Both conserved end residues are part of each CDR3. The D gene is left open where the match is weak. Clone size is not always given. Where it is, it says once, few, many or a class for expanded clones.

J,V,size,D,DNA,CDR3
TRBJ1-2,TRBV28,large,-,TGTGCCTCTTCCTCTAACTATGGCTACACCTTC,CASSSNYGYTF
TRBJ2-1,TRBV15,few,-,TGTGCCACCAGCTCCCCAGACAAGAATGAGCAGTTCTTC,CATSSPDKNEQFF
TRBJ1-2,TRBV20-1,large,-,TGCAGTGCTCCAGGACATTATGGCTACACCTTC,CSAPGHYGYTF
TRBJ2-2,TRBV7-2,few,-,TGTGCCAGCAGCTCGCCAAGACTAGCCGGGGAGCTGTTTTTT,CASSSPRLAGELFF
TRBJ2-5,TRBV7-2,-,-,TGTGCCAGCAGCGGGACTCACCAAGAGACCCAGTACTTC,CASSGTHQETQYF
TRBJ2-1,TRBV15,few,-,TGTGCCACCAGCACAGAGGTTACTGGTTACAATGAGCAGTTCTTC,CATSTEVTGYNEQFF
TRBJ2-2,TRBV20-1,-,-,TGCAGCCCCTCCGGGGTCGCGAACACCGGGGAGCTGTTTTTT,CSPSGVANTGELFF
TRBJ2-3,TRBV20-1,-,TRBD2,TGCAGTGCTCCTGAGACTAGCGGGAGTATAGATACGCAGTATTTT,CSAPETSGSIDTQYF
TRBJ1-2,TRBV5-1,-,-,TGCGCCAGCAGCTTAGACCCTAACTATGGCTACACCTTC,CASSLDPNYGYTF
TRBJ2-4,TRBV5-1,-,TRBD2,TGCGCCAGCAGCTTGTCACTAGCGGGAAACATTCAGTACTTC,CASSLSLAGNIQYF
TRBJ2-1,TRBV12-3/TRBV12-4,once,TRBD1,TGTGCCAGCAGTCGACAGGGGGCCTTCTACAATGAGCAGTTCTTC,CASSRQGAFYNEQFF
TRBJ1-3,TRBV10-3,large,-,TGTGCCATCAGTGAGTCGAAGGGTTCAGGAAACACCATATATTTT,CAISESKGSGNTIYF
TRBJ2-1,TRBV7-2,-,-,TGTGCCAGCAGCTTAGCAGCCCGGGCAGGGGAGCAGTTCTTC,CASSLAARAGEQFF
TRBJ2-7,TRBV18,-,-,TGTGCCAGCTCACCAGGATTAACCTACGAGCAGTACTTC,CASSPGLTYEQYF
TRBJ2-7,TRBV20-1,once,-,TGCAGTGCTAGGCCTGGGGGGACGCCTACCTACGAGCAGTACTTC,CSARPGGTPTYEQYF
TRBJ2-2,TRBV12-3/TRBV12-4,few,TRBD1,TGTGCCAGCAGACACTCACAGGGGGCGAACGGGGAGCTGTTTTTT,CASRHSQGANGELFF
TRBJ2-3,TRBV5-1,few,-,TGCGCCAGCAGCTTCCGAGACACAGATACGCAGTATTTT,CASSFRDTDTQYF
TRBJ2-6,TRBV25-1,few,-,TGTGCCAGTAATAAAGGGGGTACTAACTCTGGGGCCAACGTCCTGACTTTC,CASNKGGTNSGANVLTF
TRBJ2-7,TRBV4-1,-,-,TGCGCCAGCAGCCAAGACTCTGGACAGAACTCCTACGAGCGGTACTTC,CASSQDSGQNSYERYF